This T cell receptor (beta chain) is drawn from a study of T cells in Graves' hyperthyroidism and ophthalmopathy (dated 2019 in TCRdb). For the study in its entirety: Peripheral blood was collected at initial diagnosis, before any treatment. A discovery cohort of about 96 patients, 43 with Graves' ophthalmopathy and about 58 with stable Graves' hyperthyroidism, was used to find distinguishing TCR V-J signatures. An independent validation cohort of 18 to 20 hyperthyroidism patients and over 15 patients who later progressed to ophthalmopathy tested prospective prediction of ophthalmopathy. The 75 to 100 discovery patients were randomly split 7:3 into training and test sets. In addition, the study compared T-cell repertoires in thyroid tissue and in blood from roughly 6 Graves' hyperthyroidism patients. After blood sampling, hyperthyroidism patients were treated with methimazole at a starting dose of 30 mg daily, and ophthalmopathy patients were treated with high-dose intravenous methylprednisolone. TCR Vbeta CDR3 sequencing of some 140 peripheral blood samples (around 45 ophthalmopathy, 75 to 80 hyperthyroidism and approximately 17 progressor patients) is reported in the paper.

The junction carries 10 bases between V and J, which are trimmed by 6 bases and 2 bases respectively. The CDR3 runs 13 residues from the cysteine to the phenylalanine. Only the CDR3 DNA is retained, 39 bases long and in frame from the first base. CDR1 and CDR2, looked up from the germline V gene, are MNHNS and SASEGT. Hyperthyroidism patients were newly diagnosed, had a disease duration of under 2 months, and were aged 18 to 65 years. Exclusion was applied to patients with uncontrolled infections, other autoimmune diseases, pregnancy or lactation. Clinical symptoms, serum thyroxine and TRAb, thyroid ultrasound, and orbital computed tomography formed the basis for the diagnoses. Blood from progressor patients was drawn when they were first diagnosed with hyperthyroidism, before any ophthalmopathy symptoms appeared. PBMCs were isolated from 7.5 to 10 ml of fresh peripheral blood by Ficoll-Paque density gradient centrifugation. Progressor patients were initially diagnosed with Graves' hyperthyroidism and developed ophthalmopathy during follow-up. Trizol reagent was used to extract total RNA, and RNA quality was then checked on an Agilent 2100 Bioanalyzer.

This clonotype was recorded a few times. Its antigen remains unidentified. Per-base quality was not reported, and no clone a single base away is much larger than it. The full study reports these points: Blood samples also contained most of the expanded thyroid clonotypes (frequency above 0.001), which suggests that blood repertoires may reflect thyroid immune responses. No statistical method was used to fix the sample size in advance, and group allocation was not hidden from the investigators. A 13 V-J signature model separated ophthalmopathy from stable hyperthyroidism, with 87.88% sensitivity and 81% to 82% specificity in cross-validation and 80%/75% in testing. In validation, the model predicted progression to ophthalmopathy a median of roughly 6.1 months before onset, with over 55% sensitivity and 72.22% specificity.

The TCR beta CDR3 regions were amplified from the RNA transcripts. The TCR CDR3 was subjected to a first round of RT-PCR using the HTBI primer set and the Qiagen OneStep RT-PCR kit. Libraries were constructed in a second round of multiplex PCR, after which size selection and purification were performed. The libraries were sequenced on an Illumina HiSeq2000 using paired-end 100 bp reads. Regarding the original processing steps: Raw data were processed with SOAPnuke, discarding reads with adapters, uncalled bases, mean Phred below 15, or no exact constant-primer or identifier match. COPE v1.2.5 was used to merge the high-quality paired reads, and each unique nucleotide sequence was defined as a clonotype. Clonotypes were aligned to IMGT TRBV, TRBD and TRBJ reference segments using MiTCR v1.1. The analysis included only V-J combinations with a frequency above 0.0001, which together covered around 99% of the repertoires. The TCS score was defined as the ratio of F50 (clonal expansion) to E x V (chaos), calculated using BLOSUM62-based TCRdist between CDR3 peptides within each V-J. Welch's t-statistics and random forest reduced roughly 530 V-J features to under 15, which were used in a naive Bayes classifier (R e1071). The raw public data were reprocessed by TCRdb itself: fastp quality trimming at Q25, MiXCR clonotype calling, in-frame beta chains only. Duplicate CDR3 protein sequences are folded into a single record with the most common DNA and genes. TCRdb's processing, not the authors' own work, is the source of the V and J calls. Here the sample has 730,000 or so distinct CDR3 sequences; roughly 20% occur a single time. The biggest ten clones account for over 15% of the sample.

Recombination linked TRBV6-1 to TRBJ1-1; no confident D gene assignment can be made. Sequencing was carried out using blood. This TCR derives from a woman aged 45-60 years with Graves' hyperthyroidism that later progressed to Graves' ophthalmopathy. The CDR3 region has the sequence CASSRNYNTEAFF. The DNA is TGTGCCAGCAGCCGAAATTATAACACTGAAGCTTTCTTT.